This TCR beta chain originates from a study of T-cell reconstitution after alpha-beta-depleted transplantation in children. Study-wide results and caveats: Reportedly, roughly two months post-transplant, alpha-beta T cells arose from several hundred expanded graft clones.

The germline gives CDR1 LGHDT, CDR2 YNNKEL (reference sequence). The CDR3 loop spans 17 amino acids. Trimming stripped 4 bases from V and 4 bases from J, with 19 bases between. This clonotype appeared many times. Its antigen is not identified. Using unique molecular identifiers, the investigators prepared the TCRbeta library. Each CDR3 protein gets one entry after TCRdb re-called the PCR reads with MiXCR. The profile shows 210,000 or so distinct CDR3 sequences, 11% of them singletons. The rearrangement uses TRBV3-1 and TRBJ1-4; D is perhaps TRBD1 (5 bases). This specimen consisted of PBMCs, obtained before TCRalphabeta/CD19-depleted stem cell transplant. The receptor was derived from a child less than two years old with acute myeloid leukemia, due to receive a stem cell transplant. In DNA, the CDR3 is TGTGCCAGCAGCCCCGCCGCGGGGGATGGATTTAATGAAAAACTGTTTTTT. Amino acid sequence: CASSPAAGDGFNEKLFF.